This T cell receptor beta chain was documented in a study of post-analysis software for immune sequencing data. On the study more broadly: Disease courses included relapsing-remitting, secondary progressive and progressive-relapsing multiple sclerosis.

There are a few counts of this clonotype. Its antigen remains unidentified. Trimming pared 7 bases from V and 0 bases from J, leaving 20 bases between. The CDR3 is 17 amino acids. CDR1 and CDR2 (germline): SEHNR, FQNEAQ (reference sequence). Study results and limitations: Samples sharing a preparation batch grouped tightly together when assessed by F measure. Comparison of patients with controls showed about 5 TRBV segments more frequent in patients, TRBV5-6, TRBV5-1 and TRBV20-1 among them. Significantly decreased normalized Chao1 diversity was recorded for multiple sclerosis patients relative to controls.

Unique-molecular-identifier-tagged TCR beta cDNA libraries were used. T cells numbering about 0.9 to 10 million yielded cDNA molecules that totaled roughly 500,000. TCRdb itself ran the PCR reads through MiXCR, one entry per CDR3 protein. Of almost 700,000 distinct CDR3 sequences listed, about 60% are singletons. The chain joins TRBV7-9 to TRBJ2-3; no clear D gene. The clonotype comes from a girl aged 2 to 9 with multiple sclerosis. The sample taken for sequencing was blood. The CDR3: CASTKVGGPLSTDTQYF. The CDR3, as DNA: TGTGCCAGCACCAAGGTCGGCGGCCCCCTTAGCACAGATACGCAGTATTTT. Combining the CDR3 with reference TRBV7-9 and TRBJ2-3 gives the whole variable domain DTGVSQNPRHKITKRGQNVTFRCDPISEHNRLYWYRQTLGQGPEFLTYFQNEAQLEKSRLLSDRFSAERPKGSFSTLEIQRTEQGDSAMYLCASTKVGGPLSTDTQYFGPGTRLTVL.